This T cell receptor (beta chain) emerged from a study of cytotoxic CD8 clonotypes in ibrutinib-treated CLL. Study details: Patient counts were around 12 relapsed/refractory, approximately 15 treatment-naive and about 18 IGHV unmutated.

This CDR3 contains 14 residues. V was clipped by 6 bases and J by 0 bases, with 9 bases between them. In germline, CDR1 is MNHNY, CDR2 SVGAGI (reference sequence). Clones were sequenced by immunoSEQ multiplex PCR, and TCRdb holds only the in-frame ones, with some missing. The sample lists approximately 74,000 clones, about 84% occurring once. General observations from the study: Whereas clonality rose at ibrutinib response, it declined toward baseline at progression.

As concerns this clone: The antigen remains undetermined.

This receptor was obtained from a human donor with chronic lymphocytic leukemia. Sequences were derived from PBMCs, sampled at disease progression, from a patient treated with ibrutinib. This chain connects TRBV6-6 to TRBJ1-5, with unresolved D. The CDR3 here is CASSPSSSNQPQHF. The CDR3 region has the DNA TGTGCCAGCAGCCCCTCTTCTAGCAATCAGCCCCAGCATTTT.